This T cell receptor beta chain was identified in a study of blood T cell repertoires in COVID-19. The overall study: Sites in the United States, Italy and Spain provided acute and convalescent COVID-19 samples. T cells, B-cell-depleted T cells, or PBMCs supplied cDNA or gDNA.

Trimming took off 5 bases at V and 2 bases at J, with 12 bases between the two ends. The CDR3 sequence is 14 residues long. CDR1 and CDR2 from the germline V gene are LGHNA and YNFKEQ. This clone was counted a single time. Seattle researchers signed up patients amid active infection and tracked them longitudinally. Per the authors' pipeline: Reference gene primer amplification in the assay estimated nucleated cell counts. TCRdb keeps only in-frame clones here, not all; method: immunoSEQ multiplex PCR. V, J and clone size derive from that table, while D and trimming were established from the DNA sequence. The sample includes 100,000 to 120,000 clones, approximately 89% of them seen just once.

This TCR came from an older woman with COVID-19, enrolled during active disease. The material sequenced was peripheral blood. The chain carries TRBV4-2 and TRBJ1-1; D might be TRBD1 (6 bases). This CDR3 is CASSATGENTEAFF. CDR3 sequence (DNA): TGTGCCAGCAGCGCGACAGGAGAAAACACTGAAGCTTTCTTT.